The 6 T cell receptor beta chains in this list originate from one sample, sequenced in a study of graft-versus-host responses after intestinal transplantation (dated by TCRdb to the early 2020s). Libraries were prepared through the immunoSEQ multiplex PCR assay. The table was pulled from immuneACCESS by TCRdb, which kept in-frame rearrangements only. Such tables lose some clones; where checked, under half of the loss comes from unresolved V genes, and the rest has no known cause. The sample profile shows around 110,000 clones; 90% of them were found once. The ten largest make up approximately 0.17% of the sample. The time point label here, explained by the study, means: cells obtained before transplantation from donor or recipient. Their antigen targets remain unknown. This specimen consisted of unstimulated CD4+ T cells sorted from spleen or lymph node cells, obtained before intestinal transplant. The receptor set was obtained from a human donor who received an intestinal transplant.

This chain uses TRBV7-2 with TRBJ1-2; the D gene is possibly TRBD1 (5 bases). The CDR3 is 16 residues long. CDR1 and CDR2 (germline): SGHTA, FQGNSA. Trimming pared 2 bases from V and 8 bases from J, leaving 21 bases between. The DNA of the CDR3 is TGTGCCAGCAGCTTATCCCCGAGATCCAGCACAGGAGGCTACACCTTC. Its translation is CASSLSPRSSTGGYTF. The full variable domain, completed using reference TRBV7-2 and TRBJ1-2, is GAGVSQSPSNKVTEKGKDVELRCDPISGHTALYWYRQSLGQGLEFLIYFQGNSAPDKSGLPSDRFSAERTGGSVSTLTIQRTQQEDSAVYLCASSLSPRSSTGGYTFGSGTRLTVV.

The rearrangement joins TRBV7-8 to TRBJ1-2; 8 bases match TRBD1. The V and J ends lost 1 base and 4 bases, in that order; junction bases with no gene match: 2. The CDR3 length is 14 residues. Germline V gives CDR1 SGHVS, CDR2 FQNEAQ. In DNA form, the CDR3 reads TGTGCCAGCAGCTTAGACGGACAGGGCTATGGCTACACCTTC. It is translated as CASSLDGQGYGYTF.

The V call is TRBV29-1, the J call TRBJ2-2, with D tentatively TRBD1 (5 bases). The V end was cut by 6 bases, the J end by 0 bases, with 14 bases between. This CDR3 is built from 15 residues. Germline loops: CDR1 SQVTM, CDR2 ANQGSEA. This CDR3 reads CSVKPDTTNTGELFF. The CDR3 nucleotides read TGCAGCGTAAAGCCGGACACAACGAACACCGGGGAGCTGTTTTTT.

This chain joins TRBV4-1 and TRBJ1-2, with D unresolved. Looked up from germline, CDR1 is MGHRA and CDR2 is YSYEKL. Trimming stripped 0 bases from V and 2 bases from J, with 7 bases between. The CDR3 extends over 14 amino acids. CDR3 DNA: TGCGCCAGCAGCCAAGATACTGTGAACTATGGCTACACCTTC. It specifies CASSQDTVNYGYTF.

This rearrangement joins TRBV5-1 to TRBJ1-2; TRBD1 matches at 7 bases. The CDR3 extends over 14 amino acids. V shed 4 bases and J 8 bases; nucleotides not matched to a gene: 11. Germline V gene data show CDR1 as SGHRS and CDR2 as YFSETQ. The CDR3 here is CASSSRDSGGGYTF. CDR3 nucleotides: TGCGCCAGCAGCAGCCGGGACAGCGGGGGAGGCTACACCTTC. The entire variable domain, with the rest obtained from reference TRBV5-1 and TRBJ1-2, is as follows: KAGVTQTPRYLIKTRGQQVTLSCSPISGHRSVSWYQQTPGQGLQFLFEYFSETQRNKGNFPGRFSGRQFSNSRSEMNVSTLELGDSALYLCASSSRDSGGGYTFGSGTRLTVV.

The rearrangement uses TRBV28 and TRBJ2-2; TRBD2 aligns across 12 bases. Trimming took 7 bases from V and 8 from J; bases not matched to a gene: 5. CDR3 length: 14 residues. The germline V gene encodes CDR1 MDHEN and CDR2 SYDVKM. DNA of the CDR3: TGTGCCAGCAACGGACTAGCGGGATTGGGGGAGCTGTTTTTT. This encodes CASNGLAGLGELFF.